Detailed here is one T cell receptor beta chain. Its antigen remains unidentified. Using immunoSEQ multiplex PCR, the repertoire was profiled, and TCRdb retains in-frame clones only, with some absent. There are 35,000 to 40,000 clones in the sample; about 90% occur only once, and roughly 17% lies in the top ten. The data belong to a study of graft-versus-host responses after intestinal transplantation. The wider study: Every one of the recipients received anti-thymocyte globulin induction and afterwards took tacrolimus and steroids for roughly three years. Study-level results: Recipient marrow contained GvH clones, some of which appeared first in ileum or blood. Individuals carrying graft-donor T cell macrochimerism showed high graft-versus-host to host-versus-graft clonal ratios in allografts.

Processing released intraepithelial and lamina propria lymphocytes from the graft tissue. CDR3 length: 12 amino acids. Germline V CDR1 and CDR2: MNHNY, SVGAGI (reference sequence). V was pared by 10 bases and J by 6 bases, with 16 bases between. This material consisted of ileum tissue, taken 200 to 210 days after intestinal transplant. The chain couples TRBV6-6 to TRBJ2-7; tentative D call: TRBD2 (6 bases). The TCR comes from a human patient who received an intestinal transplant, so some T cells may come from the graft donor. CDR3 nucleotide sequence: TGTGCCACCGGGGACTTTTCGGGCGAGCAGTACTTC. It translates to CATGDFSGEQYF.